These T cell receptor beta chains were read from a single sample in a study of blood T cell repertoires in COVID-19. Sequencing was performed with immunoSEQ multiplex PCR; in TCRdb, only in-frame clones are kept and a portion is missing. The sample comprises 150,000 to 200,000 clones, about 86% of which are singletons, and approximately 18% rests with the top ten. The sequencing sample was made of peripheral blood. These receptor sequences come from a woman at least 80 years old with acute or convalescent COVID-19. Each CDR3 is given with its conserved first and last residue. Each record gives: D gene, CDR3 length, J gene, clone size, V gene, CDR3 DNA, CDR3 protein. The D gene is left open where the match is weak. Clone sizes are given selectively: once, few, many, or a class where the clone is expanded.

TRBD1	16	TRBJ1-2	.	TRBV18	TGTGCCAGCTCCGGAGCTGGACAGGGGGGTGACTATGGCTACACCTTC	CASSGAGQGGDYGYTF
TRBD1	17	TRBJ1-1	.	TRBV6-2/TRBV6-3	TGTGCCAGCAGTTACGTTTTGGGGACAGGGGATGACACTGAAGCTTTCTTT	CASSYVLGTGDDTEAFF
.	14	TRBJ2-3	.	TRBV10-3	TGTGCCATCAGGGACAGTAATAGACCAGATACGCAGTATTTT	CAIRDSNRPDTQYF
TRBD1	13	TRBJ1-2	.	TRBV20-1	TGCAGTGCTAGTTTGACAGGGGATTTTGGCTACACCTTC	CSASLTGDFGYTF
TRBD2	17	TRBJ2-7	many	TRBV23-1	TGCGCCAGCACCAAGAACGGGACTAGCGGGTCCTCCTACGAGCAGTACTTC	CASTKNGTSGSSYEQYF
TRBD1	12	TRBJ2-1	.	TRBV5-1	TGCGCCAGCAGCTTGGACAGGGGGCTTTGGTTCTTC	CASSLDRGLWFF
.	15	TRBJ2-2	.	TRBV24-1	TGTGCCACCAGTGACCACACTAGTTTCACCGGGGAGCTGTTTTTT	CATSDHTSFTGELFF
.	11	TRBJ1-2	.	TRBV25-1	TGTGCCAGCAGCCAGGGGTATGGCTACACCTTC	CASSQGYGYTF
TRBD2	16	TRBJ2-5	.	TRBV9	TGTGCCAGCAGCGTAAGCGGGGGCACCCTCCAAGAGACCCAGTACTTC	CASSVSGGTLQETQYF
.	14	TRBJ2-7	many	TRBV29-1	TGCAGCGTGACGGTACAATCGGGGTTTGGAGAGCAGTACTTC	CSVTVQSGFGEQYF
.	13	TRBJ1-1	.	TRBV19	TGTGCCAGCGGGGTAGTCCTGAACACTGAAGCTTTCTTT	CASGVVLNTEAFF
.	14	TRBJ2-7	.	TRBV5-1	TGCGCCAGCAGCTTGGACCTCAGGGGTAACGAGCAGTACTTC	CASSLDLRGNEQYF
.	17	TRBJ1-2	once	TRBV4-1	TGCGCCAGCAGCCAAGTATTGATTGGACAGAAGAACTATGGCTACACCTTC	CASSQVLIGQKNYGYTF
.	14	TRBJ2-2	.	TRBV19	TGTGCCAGTAGAGAGGCAGGGAAAGCCGGGGAGCTGTTTTTT	CASREAGKAGELFF
TRBD1	17	TRBJ1-5	once	TRBV13	TGTGCCAGCAGCTCCCAACGGACAGGGCCTGCGGGGCAGCCCCAGCATTTT	CASSSQRTGPAGQPQHF
TRBD1	14	TRBJ1-2	.	TRBV29-1	TGCAGCGTTCCCAGGGGGACAGGGGTCTATGGCTACACCTTC	CSVPRGTGVYGYTF
TRBD1	16	TRBJ2-3	.	TRBV24-1	TGTGCCACCAGTGATTTGAGAGGACAGGGCACAGATACGCAGTATTTT	CATSDLRGQGTDTQYF
TRBD2	15	TRBJ2-1	.	TRBV19	TGTGCCACTGCTAGCGGGAGCCAGGGCTACAATGAGCAGTTCTTC	CATASGSQGYNEQFF
.	13	TRBJ2-5	.	TRBV23-1	TGCGCCAGCCCGGCGGGACCACAAGAGACCCAGTACTTC	CASPAGPQETQYF
TRBD2	13	TRBJ2-3	once	TRBV10-2	TGCGCCAGCAGAAAGCGGGAGGGAGATACGCAGTATTTT	CASRKREGDTQYF
.	13	TRBJ1-1	.	TRBV30	TGTGCCTGGAGTGTGGGGGGGGTTACTGAAGCTTTCTTT	CAWSVGGVTEAFF
.	18	TRBJ2-1	.	TRBV19	TGTGCCAGTAGTATATCCCCAGGGCTGGGCAGCTCCTACAATGAGCAGTTCTTC	CASSISPGLGSSYNEQFF
TRBD2	15	TRBJ2-1	.	TRBV5-1	TGCGCCAGCAGCCCCAGCGGGAGGGCCTACAATGAGCAGTTCTTC	CASSPSGRAYNEQFF
.	13	TRBJ2-3	.	TRBV4-1	TGCGCCAGCAGCCGCGGTCCTTCAGATACGCAGTATTTT	CASSRGPSDTQYF
TRBD1	15	TRBJ2-3	once	TRBV5-1	TGCGCCAGCAACCTGGGACAGGGGGGTACAGATACGCAGTATTTT	CASNLGQGGTDTQYF
.	15	TRBJ2-3	.	TRBV7-3	TGTGCCAGCAGCTTAACTCCGGGGAGAGGAGATACGCAGTATTTT	CASSLTPGRGDTQYF